Reported below is one TCR beta chain. Trimming left V 5 bases short and J 8 bases short, with 19 bases between. The CDR3 runs 15 residues. CDR1 MNHEY and CDR2 SVGEGT come from the germline V gene. The data were produced by immunoSEQ multiplex PCR, yet TCRdb's version contains in-frame clones alone and is incomplete. The data contain around 110,000 clones, about 91% of them singletons. This sample is drawn from a study of T cell responses to AZD1222 COVID-19 vaccine. Sequences were derived from peripheral blood, sampled on day 0 of AZD1222 vaccination. The chain is built from TRBV6-2 or TRBV6-3 and TRBJ2-1, with D possibly being TRBD2 (6 bases). The sequence was obtained from an adult in good health. The CDR3 region is CASSAGSGRMYEQFF. CDR3 DNA: TGTGCCAGCAGTGCGGGGAGCGGAAGGATGTATGAGCAGTTCTTC.